This is a list of T cell receptor beta chains from one sample in a study of blood T cell repertoires in COVID-19. Only in-frame clones appear in the TCRdb table, and some are missing; sequencing was by immunoSEQ multiplex PCR. The data hold around 400,000 clones, with 89% observed a single time. Sequencing was performed on PBMCs or T cells enriched from blood (not recorded which). These receptor sequences come from a woman under 40 who had recovered from COVID-19. CDR3s include the opening cysteine and the closing phenylalanine or tryptophan. A D gene is named only where the DNA matches it firmly. Not all rows give a size; the values are once, few, many and, for expanded clones, a class.

TRBV10-3	NA	NA	TRBJ2-5	TGTGCCACCGCTGGCGGAGAGACCCAGTACTTC	CATAGGETQYF
TRBV18	TRBD1	NA	TRBJ1-2	TGTGCCAGCTCAACTAGTACGGGACAGGACTATGGCTACACCTTC	CASSTSTGQDYGYTF
TRBV5-1	TRBD1	NA	TRBJ2-5	TGCGCCAGCAACAGGGGGGTTCAAGAGACCCAGTACTTC	CASNRGVQETQYF
TRBV25-1	TRBD2	few	TRBJ2-7	TGTGCCAGCAGAGCGACCGGGACTAGCGGGTCCTACGAGCAGTACTTC	CASRATGTSGSYEQYF
TRBV14	NA	NA	TRBJ2-7	TGTGCCAGCAGCCACAGGGTCGGCAACGAGCAGTACTTC	CASSHRVGNEQYF
TRBV7-3	NA	once	TRBJ2-1	TGTGCCAGCAGCTTAGAACGGGGTGAGCAGTTCTTC	CASSLERGEQFF
TRBV6-5	NA	NA	TRBJ2-5	TGTGCCAGCAGGATCGGGGAGACCCAGTACTTC	CASRIGETQYF
TRBV3-1/TRBV3-2	NA	NA	TRBJ1-3	TGTGCCAGCAGCCTGAAAGCCGACTTCTCTGGAAACACCATATATTTT	CASSLKADFSGNTIYF
TRBV13	NA	NA	TRBJ2-7	TGTGCCAGCAGCCCACCGGGACAACCGTACGAGCAGTACTTC	CASSPPGQPYEQYF
TRBV7-7	NA	NA	TRBJ1-4	TGTGCTAGCAGCTTTAACTATGGAGAAAAACTGTTTTTT	CASSFNYGEKLFF
TRBV6-2/TRBV6-3	NA	NA	TRBJ1-2	TGTGCCAGCAGTTACGGGGGCCATAACTATGGCTACACCTTC	CASSYGGHNYGYTF
TRBV27	TRBD1	NA	TRBJ1-2	TGTGCCAGCAGCCTCGCACAGGGGGTAGACGGCTACACCTTC	CASSLAQGVDGYTF
TRBV4-1	TRBD1	NA	TRBJ1-5	TGCGCCAGCAGCCAGTTTCCGGGACAGGGGGCTGTTCAGCCCCAGCATTTT	CASSQFPGQGAVQPQHF
TRBV27	NA	NA	TRBJ1-4	TGTGCCAGCAGTTTAATATCCGATCGGGAAAAACTGTTTTTT	CASSLISDREKLFF
TRBV19	NA	NA	TRBJ2-3	TGTGCCAGTAGTCTCAGTATCAGCACAGATACGCAGTATTTT	CASSLSISTDTQYF
TRBV6-5	NA	NA	TRBJ1-2	TGTGCCAGCAACCTCCCAGGGAAAGAAGGCTACACCTTC	CASNLPGKEGYTF
TRBV30	NA	NA	TRBJ1-3	TGTGCAGGCGGGCGGGAAGATCGAAACACCATATATTTT	CAGGREDRNTIYF
TRBV25-1	NA	NA	TRBJ1-2	TGTGCCAGCAGTGATATATCAGGGTTGGGTGGCTACACCTTC	CASSDISGLGGYTF
TRBV19	NA	NA	TRBJ2-7	TGTGCCAGTAGTAACCTCAGGGTAAGCTACGAGCAGTACTTC	CASSNLRVSYEQYF
TRBV20-1	TRBD2	NA	TRBJ2-1	TGCAGTGCTAGTGATCGTAGCGGGAGTACCTACAATGAGCAGTTCTTC	CSASDRSGSTYNEQFF
TRBV18	NA	NA	TRBJ2-1	TGTGCCAGCTCACCATCGATGGTTAGGGGCCCGTACAATGAGCAGTTCTTC	CASSPSMVRGPYNEQFF
TRBV6-5	TRBD2	NA	TRBJ2-1	TGTGCCAGCTCCGGCGGCGGGAGTGATAATGAGCAGTTCTTC	CASSGGGSDNEQFF
TRBV18	TRBD1	once	TRBJ1-6	TGTGCCAGCTCACAGGACAGGGGAGCTTCACCCCTCCACTTT	CASSQDRGASPLHF
TRBV15	TRBD1	NA	TRBJ1-5	TGTGCCACCAGCAGAGATAAACAGGGGTTTAATCAGCCCCAGCATTTT	CATSRDKQGFNQPQHF
TRBV7-2	TRBD1	NA	TRBJ2-7	TGTGCCAGCAGCCCGGGACAGGTGCTAACCTACGAGCAGTACTTC	CASSPGQVLTYEQYF
TRBV5-1	NA	NA	TRBJ2-3	TGCGCCAGCAGCCGTGCGGCTCGCACAGATACGCAGTATTTT	CASSRAARTDTQYF
TRBV13	NA	NA	TRBJ1-4	TGTGCCAGCAGCTCCAGAGGGGGGGGTAATGAAAAACTGTTTTTT	CASSSRGGGNEKLFF
TRBV27	NA	once	TRBJ2-4	TGTGCCAGCAGGGCATCCCCGCGGCAGGGCACAAACATTCAGTACTTC	CASRASPRQGTNIQYF
TRBV27	NA	NA	TRBJ2-7	TGTGCCAGCAGTTTTGGCGTTCAGGAGGAGCACGAGCAGTACTTC	CASSFGVQEEHEQYF
TRBV9	TRBD2	NA	TRBJ2-2	TGTGCCAGCAGCCCTAGAGCGGGGGGGCCTTCTAACACCGGGGAGCTGTTTTTT	CASSPRAGGPSNTGELFF
TRBV5-1	NA	NA	TRBJ1-5	TGCGCCAGCAGCGCTACCGTTCGAGGGCCCCAGCATTTT	CASSATVRGPQHF
TRBV10-3	TRBD2	NA	TRBJ2-7	TGTGCCATCAGTGAGTCAATTGGGCGGGAGGGCCCGAGATCGGAATTC	CAISESIGREGPRSEF
TRBV30	TRBD1	NA	TRBJ1-3	TGTGCCTGGAAGGACAGGGGGTTCTCTGGAAACACCATATATTTT	CAWKDRGFSGNTIYF
TRBV30	TRBD1	NA	TRBJ1-1	TGTGCCTGGAGTTCAGGGGGGAGTGAAGCTTTCTTT	CAWSSGGSEAFF
TRBV30	TRBD1	NA	TRBJ1-2	TGTGCCTGGAGCGCTAGACAGGGGGCAGATGGCTACACCTTC	CAWSARQGADGYTF
TRBV9	TRBD1	NA	TRBJ2-7	TGTGCCAGCAGCGAAGGACAGGGGAGGGGCGAGCAGTACTTC	CASSEGQGRGEQYF
TRBV11-2	NA	NA	TRBJ1-1	TGTGCCAGCAGCGACCGGACAGCGAACACTGAAGCTTTCTTT	CASSDRTANTEAFF
TRBV3-1/TRBV3-2	NA	few	TRBJ1-4	TGTGCCAGCAGCAAAGGGGGAGATGAAAAACTGTTTTTT	CASSKGGDEKLFF
TRBV27	TRBD1	NA	TRBJ2-7	TGTGCCAGCAGTTTTAAGGGGACAGGGGGCTCCCTAGGCATCTACGAGCAGTACTTC	CASSFKGTGGSLGIYEQYF
TRBV12-3/TRBV12-4	NA	once	TRBJ2-7	TGTGCCAGCAGCCCTCGACAGAACTACGAGCAGTACTTC	CASSPRQNYEQYF
TRBV28	TRBD1	NA	TRBJ2-1	TGTGCCAGCAGTCGGACAGGGGGGTATGAGCAGTTCTTC	CASSRTGGYEQFF
TRBV2	TRBD2	NA	TRBJ2-1	TGTGCCAGCATCAAGGCGGGGGAGGGCCGGGATGAGCAGTTCTTC	CASIKAGEGRDEQFF
TRBV15	NA	NA	TRBJ2-7	TGTGCCACCAGCAGGGAGGGGTGGTCCGAGCAGTACTTC	CATSREGWSEQYF
TRBV2	TRBD1	NA	TRBJ1-1	TGTGCCAGCAGGATCCCCGGGACAGCCCCCGATGGCTTCTTT	CASRIPGTAPDGFF
TRBV4-2	NA	NA	TRBJ2-6	TGTGCCAGCAGCCAAGATGGCGGTAGCTCTGGGGCCAACGTCCTGACTTTC	CASSQDGGSSGANVLTF